The source of this T cell receptor beta chain is a study of blood T cell repertoires in COVID-19. Turning to the study itself: Researchers got acute and convalescent COVID-19 samples from the United States, Italy and Spain. Nucleic acid was either cDNA or gDNA, and it came from T cells, B-cell-depleted T cells, or PBMCs.

Authors' processing steps: Using reference gene primer amplification, nucleated cell counts were estimated. Assay used: immunoSEQ multiplex PCR; TCRdb lists only in-frame clones, some missing. From that table come the V and J calls and clone size; the DNA was used to work out D and trimming. The sample includes roughly 150,000 clones, approximately 85% of them seen just once. Germline-derived CDR1 and CDR2 are LNHDA and SQIVND (reference sequence). This CDR3 comprises 17 residues. The V gene end was trimmed by 5 bases and the J gene end by 2 bases; junction bases not matched to a gene: 11. V and J are TRBV19 and TRBJ2-5; 10 bases map to TRBD2. Sequenced: peripheral blood. The source is a man aged 60-69 years with active or convalescent COVID-19. The CDR3 region is CASSAQIAGGLQETQYF. The CDR3 bases are TGTGCCAGTAGTGCCCAAATAGCGGGGGGACTTCAAGAGACCCAGTACTTC.